A single sample is the source of the 32 T cell receptor beta chains below, sequenced in a study of T cells after posttransplantation cyclophosphamide. Sampled 1 year posttransplant, controls received myeloablative marrow transplants, methotrexate and a calcineurin inhibitor. Using immunoSEQ multiplex PCR, the repertoire was profiled, and TCRdb retains in-frame clones only, with some absent. The sample consists of approximately 21,000 clones, approximately 86% of them appearing once. Sequencing was performed on PBMCs, taken about 400 days after allogeneic stem cell transplant with calcineurin inhibitor and methotrexate. The origin of the receptors is a female patient between 30 and 40 years old who received an allogeneic stem cell transplant from an unrelated donor, was CMV-positive, and had acute and chronic GVHD. The graft donor may be the source of some T cells.

The chain joins TRBV2 to TRBJ1-1, with 9 bases lining up with TRBD1. The CDR3 sequence is 12 residues long. The germline gives CDR1 SNHLY, CDR2 FYNNEI. The J segment lost 6 bases and the V segment lost 8 bases, leaving 4 bases of the junction unmatched. The CDR3 nucleotides are TGTGCCAGCGGGGGACAGGGCTCTGAAGCTTTCTTT. It codes for CASGGQGSEAFF.

The chain employs TRBV5-6 and TRBJ2-1; D is possibly TRBD2 (5 bases). The CDR3 covers 17 residues. Germline V gene data show CDR1 as SGHDT and CDR2 as YYEEEE. Trimming left V 2 bases short and J 0 bases short, with 15 bases between. CDR3 residues: CASSFPSGLSSYNEQFF. Written as DNA, the CDR3 is TGTGCCAGCAGCTTTCCGAGCGGCCTGAGCTCCTACAATGAGCAGTTCTTC.

This chain joins TRBV28 and TRBJ1-2; D perhaps matches TRBD1 (6 bases). The CDR3 spans 12 residues. Germline CDR1 is MDHEN and CDR2 is SYDVKM. With 6 bases removed from V and 8 bases from J, the gap between germline ends came to 13 bases. The CDR3 reads CASSLHRVGYTF. The CDR3 DNA reads as TGTGCCAGCAGCTTACACAGGGTCGGCTACACCTTC.

The chain uses TRBV9 and TRBJ2-3; a weak D match, TRBD1 (6 bases). This CDR3 region has 14 residues. With 1 base removed from V and 4 bases from J, the gap between germline ends came to 10 bases. Germline V lookup: CDR1 SGDLS, CDR2 YYNGEE. The DNA of the CDR3 is TGTGCCAGCAGCGTATTAGGGGGTGCAGATACGCAGTATTTT. Translated, it gives CASSVLGGADTQYF.

V gene TRBV10-3 combines with J gene TRBJ2-1, with 7 bases matching TRBD2. Germline V gene lookup returns CDR1 ENHRY and CDR2 SYGVKD. The CDR3 loop spans 14 amino acids. The V and J ends lost 6 bases and 7 bases, in that order; junction bases with no gene match: 9. The CDR3: CAISTGLVGNEQFF. The CDR3 coding sequence is TGTGCCATCAGCACAGGACTAGTTGGGAATGAGCAGTTCTTC.

J is TRBJ2-5 and V is TRBV5-6, with 16 bases fitting TRBD2. Germline V CDR1 and CDR2: SGHDT, YYEEEE. The CDR3 totals 16 residues. The junction had 4 bases not matched to a gene; V was cut back by 3 bases and J by 5 bases. The CDR3 protein is CASSWGLAGGFETQYF. The DNA for the CDR3 is TGTGCCAGCAGCTGGGGACTAGCGGGAGGGTTTGAGACCCAGTACTTC.

The chain is built from TRBV5-6 and TRBJ2-3, with 8 bases matching TRBD1. Germline V gene data show CDR1 as SGHDT and CDR2 as YYEEEE. V dropped 5 bases and J dropped 2; count of bases not matched to a gene: 13. The CDR3 contains 17 residues. CDR3 coding DNA: TGTGCCAGCAGACGTGAATGGACAGGGCTCTACACAGATACGCAGTATTTT. This sequence encodes CASRREWTGLYTDTQYF.

The CDR3 protein is CASSETSGQGEKLFF. The CDR3 DNA follows: TGTGCCAGCTCCGAGACTTCAGGGCAGGGAGAAAAACTGTTTTTT. This chain connects TRBV18 to TRBJ1-4, with D perhaps matching TRBD1 (5 bases). V was cut by 6 bases and J by 8 bases, with 19 bases left in between. The CDR3 totals 15 residues. The germline gives CDR1 KGHSH, CDR2 LQKENI.

The J gene is TRBJ2-7, the V gene TRBV29-1; D gene uncertain. Germline-derived CDR1 and CDR2 are SQVTM and ANQGSEA. The CDR3 totals 13 residues. V was shortened by 2 bases and J by 3 bases, with 11 bases between the two germline ends. CDR3 protein: CSVELGSNYEQYF. The CDR3 DNA reads TGCAGCGTTGAACTAGGTAGTAACTACGAGCAGTACTTC.

The V gene is TRBV7-2, the J gene TRBJ1-1, with TRBD1 matching over 11 bases. J lost 7 bases, V lost 1 base, and 5 bases had no gene match. The CDR3 extends over 15 amino acids. Germline CDR1 reads SGHTA; CDR2 reads FQGNSA. This chain's CDR3 is CASSLERTGGGEAFF. CDR3 nucleotides: TGTGCCAGCAGCTTAGAGCGGACAGGGGGCGGTGAAGCTTTCTTT. Drawing the rest from reference TRBV7-2 and TRBJ1-1, the complete variable domain is GAGVSQSPSNKVTEKGKDVELRCDPISGHTALYWYRQSLGQGLEFLIYFQGNSAPDKSGLPSDRFSAERTGGSVSTLTIQRTQQEDSAVYLCASSLERTGGGEAFFGQGTRLTVV.

The J gene is TRBJ2-3, the V gene TRBV7-9; D not certain. CDR3 length equals 15 residues. CDR1 SEHNR and CDR2 FQNEAQ come from the germline V gene (reference sequence). V lost 3 bases and J lost 0, with 10 bases in between. The CDR3 protein is CASSFSRPSTDTQYF. DNA of the CDR3: TGTGCCAGCAGCTTCTCCAGGCCAAGCACAGATACGCAGTATTTT. The full variable domain, with the rest looked up from reference TRBV7-9 and TRBJ2-3, is DTGVSQNPRHKITKRGQNVTFRCDPISEHNRLYWYRQTLGQGPEFLTYFQNEAQLEKSRLLSDRFSAERPKGSFSTLEIQRTEQGDSAMYLCASSFSRPSTDTQYFGPGTRLTVL.

The CDR3 region has the DNA TGTGCCAGCAGCTCAGGGGAAATGAGGGAGCAGTTCTTC. Its translation: CASSSGEMREQFF. The rearrangement joins TRBV7-6 to TRBJ2-1, with D perhaps matching TRBD1 (6 bases). Germline-derived CDR1 and CDR2 are SGHVS and FNYEAQ. Trimming pared 4 bases from V and 10 bases from J, leaving 14 bases between. The CDR3 sequence is 13 residues long.

The chain is built from TRBV18 and TRBJ2-5, with unresolved D. The DNA matches TRBJ2-7 better at its end, which makes the J call doubtful. CDR3 size: 16 residues. The germline gives CDR1 KGHSH, CDR2 LQKENI. CDR3 region: CASSPGISSSSYEQYF. The CDR3 region has the DNA TGTGCCAGCTCACCAGGGATAAGCTCTAGCTCCTACGAGCAGTACTTC.

J is TRBJ2-7 and V is TRBV30, with 10 nucleotides matching TRBD2. Germline trimming cut 6 bases from V and 7 bases from J; bases unmatched to any gene: 9. Germline CDR1 is GTSNPN and CDR2 is SVGIG (reference sequence). The CDR3 consists of 13 residues. CDR3 protein: CACSSGSSREQYF. DNA for the CDR3: TGTGCCTGCTCTAGCGGGAGTTCAAGAGAGCAGTACTTC.

The chain has TRBV11-3 and TRBJ2-5; unclear D gene. This CDR3 contains 13 residues. The ends were cut back, 5 bases at V and 0 bases at J, with 7 bases in the middle. Germline loops: CDR1 SGHNT, CDR2 YENEEA. The CDR3 loop reads CASSDGYQETQYF. The CDR3, as DNA: TGTGCCAGCAGCGACGGGTACCAAGAGACCCAGTACTTC.

The chain carries TRBV10-1 and TRBJ1-4; D remains ambiguous. Germline assignment: CDR1 WNHNN and CDR2 SYGVQD (reference sequence). V lost 3 bases, J lost 5 bases, and 10 bases lay in between. The CDR3 is 14 residues long. The CDR3 here is CASSDSTINEKLFF. The CDR3 nucleotides are TGCGCCAGCAGTGACAGTACCATAAATGAAAAACTGTTTTTT.

The rearrangement uses TRBV4-3 and TRBJ2-2; 11 nucleotides line up with TRBD1. The CDR3 extends over 16 amino acids. J gave up 9 bases and V 4 bases, and 10 bases lay outside the gene matches. Germline V gene sequence: CDR1 LGHNA, CDR2 YSLEER. CDR3 bases: TGCGCCAGCAGCCCGGGCCTGGGACAGGGGGACAGGGAGCTGTTTTTT. This codes for CASSPGLGQGDRELFF.

This clone has a single count. V usage is TRBV30 and J usage is TRBJ2-5; D not resolved. CDR1 and CDR2 from the germline V gene are GTSNPN and SVGIG (reference sequence). The CDR3 runs to 14 residues. Here the CDR3 DNA reads TGTGCTGGAGAGGTACCCGAGAGACGAGAGACCCAGTACTTC. This codes for CAGEVPERRETQYF.

V gene TRBV28 combines with J gene TRBJ1-2; D may be TRBD1 (5 bases). CDR3 length: 13 residues. Germline V gene sequence: CDR1 MDHEN, CDR2 SYDVKM. Trimming shortened V by 6 bases and J by 3 bases, and 11 bases separated the two germline ends. The CDR3 DNA reads TGTGCCAGCAGCTGGGGGGAAGACTATGGCTACACCTTC. Encoded protein: CASSWGEDYGYTF.

The chain has TRBV11-2 and TRBJ2-3; 8 bases are shared with TRBD2. Trimming cost V 1 base and J 5 bases; bases outside gene matches: 14. Germline assignment: CDR1 SGHAT and CDR2 FQNNGV. This CDR3 is built from 18 residues. CDR3 DNA sequence: TGTGCCAGCAGCTTAGGGTGGGGACGGGGGGGGCGAGAAGATACGCAGTATTTT. Translating gives CASSLGWGRGGREDTQYF.

Here the CDR3 DNA reads TGTGCCAGCAGCTTCTGGGGCACCGGCATGAACACTGAAGCTTTCTTT. This sequence encodes CASSFWGTGMNTEAFF. This sequence joins TRBV5-6 and TRBJ1-1; TRBD1 is a possible D gene (5 bases). There are 16 residues in the CDR3. Germline lookup yields CDR1 SGHDT and CDR2 YYEEEE. With 2 bases removed from V and 0 bases from J, the gap between germline ends came to 14 bases.

This chain links TRBV7-9 with TRBJ2-1; 7 bases align to TRBD1. With 3 bases clipped from V and 8 bases from J, the junction kept 10 bases outside the gene matches. The germline gives CDR1 SEHNR, CDR2 FQNEAQ (reference sequence). The CDR3 extends over 15 amino acids. The CDR3 bases are TGTGCCAGCAGCTTGGGACAGCCAGAGATCCATGAGCAGTTCTTC. Translation: CASSLGQPEIHEQFF.

This chain joins TRBV5-1 and TRBJ1-3; D gene uncertain. The germline V gene encodes CDR1 SGHRS and CDR2 YFSETQ. V gave up 0 bases and J gave up 0 bases, with 4 bases separating them. CDR3 length: 14 amino acids. CDR3 protein: CASSLGVSGNTIYF. DNA for the CDR3: TGCGCCAGCAGCTTGGGCGTCTCTGGAAACACCATATATTTT.

V usage is TRBV4-1 and J usage is TRBJ1-6, with a possible D match to TRBD1 (5 bases). Germline CDR1 reads MGHRA; CDR2 reads YSYEKL. This CDR3 is 16 amino acids long. Trimming cost V 5 bases and J 0 bases, with 11 bases left between them. CDR3 region: CASSNLQDSYNSPLHF. CDR3 coding DNA: TGCGCCAGCAGCAACCTACAGGACTCCTATAATTCACCCCTCCACTTT.

The chain uses TRBV7-2 and TRBJ1-3; tentative D call: TRBD1 (5 bases). The CDR3 is 15 amino acids. The V gene's germline CDR1 is SGHTA and CDR2 FQGNSA. Trimming left V 5 bases short and J 0 bases short, with 11 bases between. CDR3 protein: CASSLRQSSGNTIYF. The CDR3 nucleotides are TGTGCCAGCAGCCTAAGACAGAGCTCTGGAAACACCATATATTTT. Looking up the rest from reference TRBV7-2 and TRBJ1-3 gives the full variable domain: GAGVSQSPSNKVTEKGKDVELRCDPISGHTALYWYRQSLGQGLEFLIYFQGNSAPDKSGLPSDRFSAERTGGSVSTLTIQRTQQEDSAVYLCASSLRQSSGNTIYFGEGSWLTVV.

The chain couples TRBV9 to TRBJ2-3, with TRBD1 matching 7 bases. V trimming: 3 bases; J trimming: 2 bases; junction bases outside the gene matches: 6. The CDR3 totals 15 residues. Germline V CDR1 and CDR2: SGDLS, YYNGEE. For the CDR3, the DNA is TGTGCCAGCAGCGACGGGACAGTCCCCACAGATACGCAGTATTTT. It is translated as CASSDGTVPTDTQYF.

The V and J genes are TRBV4-2 and TRBJ1-6, with D tentatively TRBD1 (5 bases). CDR1 is LGHNA and CDR2 is YNFKEQ in the germline V gene. The V gene lost 4 bases and the J gene lost 7 bases, with 11 bases spanning the gap. The CDR3 covers 14 residues. CDR3 loop: CASSLQVLNSPLHF. The DNA for the CDR3 is TGTGCCAGCAGCCTACAGGTCCTAAATTCACCCCTCCACTTT.

The chain uses TRBV30 and TRBJ1-1; 7 bases line up with TRBD1. CDR3 length: 13 amino acids. V dropped 1 base and J dropped 4; count of bases not matched to a gene: 3. The germline V gene encodes CDR1 GTSNPN and CDR2 SVGIG (reference sequence). The CDR3 bases are TGTGCCTGGAGTGACTACAGGGGCACTGAAGCTTTCTTT. Translating it yields CAWSDYRGTEAFF. The full variable domain, completed using reference TRBV30 and TRBJ1-1, is SQTIHQWPATLVQPVGSPLSLECTVEGTSNPNLYWYRQAAGRGLQLLFYSVGIGQISSEVPQNLSASRPQDRQFILSSKKLLLSDSGFYLCAWSDYRGTEAFFGQGTRLTVV.

The chain is built from TRBV11-2 and TRBJ1-2, with D possibly TRBD1 on 6 matching bases. CDR1 SGHAT and CDR2 FQNNGV come from the germline V gene. CDR3 size: 14 residues. V dropped 4 bases and J dropped 6 bases, with 15 bases sitting between them. CDR3 loop: CASSSNTGLNGYTF. CDR3 coding DNA: TGTGCCAGCAGCTCCAACACAGGGCTTAATGGCTACACCTTC.

This chain joins TRBV5-6 and TRBJ2-3, with D perhaps matching TRBD2 (6 bases). The CDR3 extends over 15 amino acids. The ends were cut back, 3 bases at V and 6 bases at J, with 17 bases in the middle. From germline, CDR1 is SGHDT and CDR2 YYEEEE. In DNA, the CDR3 is TGTGCCAGCAGCTCCTTAGGGACTCTTGGGGATACGCAGTATTTT. Translating it yields CASSSLGTLGDTQYF.

The V gene is TRBV5-4, the J gene TRBJ1-3; possibly TRBD1 for D (5 bases). Germline V gene data show CDR1 as SGHNT and CDR2 as YYREEE (reference sequence). Between the trimmed V and J ends, which lost 1 base and 3 bases, there was a span of 14 bases. This CDR3 is built from 16 residues. CDR3: CASSLRPTVLGNTIYF. CDR3 sequence (DNA): TGTGCCAGCAGCTTGCGCCCGACAGTACTTGGAAACACCATATATTTT.

The chain combines TRBV19 with TRBJ2-7; D is possibly TRBD2 (6 bases). The length of the CDR3 is 14 residues. Trimming took off 6 bases at V and 0 bases at J, with 12 bases between the two ends. The V gene's germline CDR1 is LNHDA and CDR2 SQIVND (reference sequence). The DNA for the CDR3 is TGTGCCAGTAGCCCGGCGGGGAGCTCCTACGAGCAGTACTTC. This sequence encodes CASSPAGSSYEQYF.